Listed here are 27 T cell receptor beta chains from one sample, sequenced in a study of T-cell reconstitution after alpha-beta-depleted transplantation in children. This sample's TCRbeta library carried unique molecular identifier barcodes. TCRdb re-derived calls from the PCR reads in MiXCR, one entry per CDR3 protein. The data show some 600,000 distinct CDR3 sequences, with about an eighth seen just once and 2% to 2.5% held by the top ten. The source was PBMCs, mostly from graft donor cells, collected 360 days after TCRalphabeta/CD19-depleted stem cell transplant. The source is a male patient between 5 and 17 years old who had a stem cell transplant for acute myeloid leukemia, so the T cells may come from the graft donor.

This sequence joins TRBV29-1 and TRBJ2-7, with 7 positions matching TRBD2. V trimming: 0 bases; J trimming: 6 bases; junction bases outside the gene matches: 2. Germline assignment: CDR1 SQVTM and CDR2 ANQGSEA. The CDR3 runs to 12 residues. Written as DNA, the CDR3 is TGCAGCGTTGAAGAGGGGGGGGGCGAGCAGTACTTC. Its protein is CSVEEGGGEQYF.

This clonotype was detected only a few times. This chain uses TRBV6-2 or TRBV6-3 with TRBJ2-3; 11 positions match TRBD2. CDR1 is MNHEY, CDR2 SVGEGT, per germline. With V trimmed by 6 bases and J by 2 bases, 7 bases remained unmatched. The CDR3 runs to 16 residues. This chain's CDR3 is CASSRRLAGTTDTQYF. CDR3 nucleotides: TGTGCCAGCAGCCGACGACTAGCGGGAACCACAGATACGCAGTATTTT.

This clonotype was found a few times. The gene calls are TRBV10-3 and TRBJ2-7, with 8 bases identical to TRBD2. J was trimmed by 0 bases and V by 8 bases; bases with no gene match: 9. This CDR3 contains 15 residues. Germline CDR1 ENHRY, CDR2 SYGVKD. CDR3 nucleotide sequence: TGTGCCATCGGCGAAGCGGGAGTAACCTCCTACGAGCAGTACTTC. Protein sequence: CAIGEAGVTSYEQYF.

CDR3 loop: CASSRPSGRPGGELFF. The CDR3 DNA reads as TGTGCCAGCAGCAGACCTAGCGGGAGGCCCGGCGGGGAGCTGTTTTTT. J is TRBJ2-2 and V is TRBV11-2; 11 nucleotides line up with TRBD2. The germline V gene has CDR1 SGHAT and CDR2 FQNNGV. The V and J ends lost 5 bases and 7 bases, in that order; junction bases with no gene match: 9. The CDR3 is 16 residues long.

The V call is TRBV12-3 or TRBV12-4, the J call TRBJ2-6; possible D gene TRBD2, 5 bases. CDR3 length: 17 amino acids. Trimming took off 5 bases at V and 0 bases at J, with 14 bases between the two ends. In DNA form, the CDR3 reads TGTGCCAGCAGTCTAGTCAGAGGGCTCTCTGGGGCCAACGTCCTGACTTTC. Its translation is CASSLVRGLSGANVLTF.

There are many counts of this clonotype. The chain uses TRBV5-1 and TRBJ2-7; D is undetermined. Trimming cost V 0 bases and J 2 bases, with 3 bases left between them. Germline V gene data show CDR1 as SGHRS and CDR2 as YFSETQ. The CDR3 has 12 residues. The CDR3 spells CASSLVAYEQYF. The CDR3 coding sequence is TGCGCCAGCAGCTTGGTTGCCTACGAGCAGTACTTC.

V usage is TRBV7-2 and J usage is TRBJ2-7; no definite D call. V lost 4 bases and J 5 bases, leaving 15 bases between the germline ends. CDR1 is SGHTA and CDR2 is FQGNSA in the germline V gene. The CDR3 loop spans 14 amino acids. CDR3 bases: TGTGCCAGCAGCTCGCTACTCGTTTACGACGAGCAGTACTTC. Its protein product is CASSSLLVYDEQYF.

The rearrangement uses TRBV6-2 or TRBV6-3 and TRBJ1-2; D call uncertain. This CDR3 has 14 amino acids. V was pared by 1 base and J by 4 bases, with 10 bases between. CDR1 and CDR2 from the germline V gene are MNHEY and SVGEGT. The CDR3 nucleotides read TGTGCCAGCAGTTACTTGGGAATGGCCTATGGCTACACCTTC. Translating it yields CASSYLGMAYGYTF.

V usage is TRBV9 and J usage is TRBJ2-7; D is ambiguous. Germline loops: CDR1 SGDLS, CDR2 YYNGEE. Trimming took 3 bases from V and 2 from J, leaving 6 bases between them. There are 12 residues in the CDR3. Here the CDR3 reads CASSGATYEQYF. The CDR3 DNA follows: TGTGCCAGCAGCGGGGCGACCTACGAGCAGTACTTC.

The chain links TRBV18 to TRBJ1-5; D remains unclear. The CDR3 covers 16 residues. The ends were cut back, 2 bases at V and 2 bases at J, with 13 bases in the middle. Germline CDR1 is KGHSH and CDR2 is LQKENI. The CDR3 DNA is TGTGCCAGCTCACCAGCGCAGTCCGGGCGCAATCAGCCCCAGCATTTT. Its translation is CASSPAQSGRNQPQHF.

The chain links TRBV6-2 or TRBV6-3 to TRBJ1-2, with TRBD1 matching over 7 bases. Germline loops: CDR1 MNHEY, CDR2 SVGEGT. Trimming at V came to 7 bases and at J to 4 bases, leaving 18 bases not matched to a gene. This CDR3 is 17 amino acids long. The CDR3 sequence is CASIAGGTTGRRYGYTF. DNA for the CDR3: TGTGCCAGCATCGCAGGGGGGACGACAGGGAGACGCTATGGCTACACCTTC.

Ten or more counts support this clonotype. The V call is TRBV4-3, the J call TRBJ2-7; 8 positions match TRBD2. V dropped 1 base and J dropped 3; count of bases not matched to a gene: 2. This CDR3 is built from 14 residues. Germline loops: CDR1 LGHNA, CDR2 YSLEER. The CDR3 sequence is CASSQVGLGYEQYF. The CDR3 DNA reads TGCGCCAGCAGCCAAGTGGGACTAGGCTACGAGCAGTACTTC.

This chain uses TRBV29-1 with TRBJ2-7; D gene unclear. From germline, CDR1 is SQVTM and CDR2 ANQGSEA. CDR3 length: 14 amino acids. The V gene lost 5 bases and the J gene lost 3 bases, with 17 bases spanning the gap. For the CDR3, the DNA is TGCAGCGTTTGTGGGCAGGACCCCCGCTACGAGCAGTACTTC. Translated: CSVCGQDPRYEQYF.

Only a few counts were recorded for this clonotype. The CDR3 nucleotides read TGTGCCAGCAGTTCAGGGCCACCACCCCTCCACTTT. Its translation is CASSSGPPPLHF. V usage is TRBV28 and J usage is TRBJ1-6; D perhaps matches TRBD1 (5 bases). Germline CDR1 is MDHEN and CDR2 is SYDVKM. Trimming cost V 4 bases and J 11 bases, with 9 bases left between them. This CDR3 has 12 amino acids.

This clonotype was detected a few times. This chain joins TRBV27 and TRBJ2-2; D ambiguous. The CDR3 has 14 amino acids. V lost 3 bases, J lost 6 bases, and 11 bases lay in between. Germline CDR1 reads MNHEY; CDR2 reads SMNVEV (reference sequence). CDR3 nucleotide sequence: TGTGCCAGCAGTTTTGGGCTTACCGCCGGGGAGCTGTTTTTT. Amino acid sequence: CASSFGLTAGELFF.

The CDR3 region is CSVESKGQGATASTIYNEQFF. Written as DNA, the CDR3 is TGCAGCGTTGAATCCAAGGGGCAGGGGGCCACCGCTTCCACTATCTACAATGAGCAGTTCTTC. The chain couples TRBV29-1 to TRBJ2-1; 8 positions agree with TRBD1. V was clipped by 2 bases and J by 3 bases; unmatched bases: 24. The CDR3 sequence is 21 residues long. CDR1 is SQVTM and CDR2 is ANQGSEA in the germline V gene.

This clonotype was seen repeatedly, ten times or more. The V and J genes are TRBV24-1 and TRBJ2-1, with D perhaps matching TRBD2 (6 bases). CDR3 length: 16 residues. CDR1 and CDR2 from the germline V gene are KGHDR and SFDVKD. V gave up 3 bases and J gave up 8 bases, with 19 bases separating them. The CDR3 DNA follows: TGTGCCACCAGTGATGACGGACTACCTCCTAGGTATGAGCAGTTCTTC. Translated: CATSDDGLPPRYEQFF.

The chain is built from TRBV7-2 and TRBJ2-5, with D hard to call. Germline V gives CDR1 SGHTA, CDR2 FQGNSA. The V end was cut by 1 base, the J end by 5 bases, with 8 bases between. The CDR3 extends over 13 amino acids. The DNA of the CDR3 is TGTGCCAGCAGCTTAGGGTTCTTCGAGACCCAGTACTTC. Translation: CASSLGFFETQYF.

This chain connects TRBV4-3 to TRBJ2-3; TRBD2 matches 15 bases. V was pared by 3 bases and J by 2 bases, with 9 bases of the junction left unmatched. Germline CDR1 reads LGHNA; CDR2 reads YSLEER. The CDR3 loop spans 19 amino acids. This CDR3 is CASSQMGLAGGNPTDTQYF. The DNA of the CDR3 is TGCGCCAGCAGCCAGATGGGACTAGCGGGAGGAAACCCCACAGATACGCAGTATTTT.

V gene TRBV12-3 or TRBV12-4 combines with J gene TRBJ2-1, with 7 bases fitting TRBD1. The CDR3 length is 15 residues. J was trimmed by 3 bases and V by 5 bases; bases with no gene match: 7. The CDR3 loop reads CASSMGQIHYNEQFF. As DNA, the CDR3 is TGTGCCAGCAGTATGGGACAGATCCACTACAATGAGCAGTTCTTC.

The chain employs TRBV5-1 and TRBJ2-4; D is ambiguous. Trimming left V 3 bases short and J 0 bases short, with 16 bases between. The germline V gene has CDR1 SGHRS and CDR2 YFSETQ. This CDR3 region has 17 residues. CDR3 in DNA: TGCGCCAGCAGCTCAAGGCTCGACTCGTCAGCCAAAAACATTCAGTACTTC. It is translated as CASSSRLDSSAKNIQYF.

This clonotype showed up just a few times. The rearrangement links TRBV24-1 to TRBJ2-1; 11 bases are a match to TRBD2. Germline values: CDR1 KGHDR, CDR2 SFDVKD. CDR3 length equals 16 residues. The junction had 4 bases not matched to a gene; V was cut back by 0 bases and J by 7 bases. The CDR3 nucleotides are TGTGCCACCAGTGATTTGATTAGCGGGAGGGGTAATGAGCAGTTCTTC. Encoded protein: CATSDLISGRGNEQFF.

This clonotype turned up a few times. CDR3 amino acids: CASSAQGLYNEQFF. The CDR3 coding sequence is TGTGCCAGCAGTGCCCAAGGGCTTTACAATGAGCAGTTCTTC. The genes are TRBV6-2 or TRBV6-3 and TRBJ2-1; D unresolved. This CDR3 is built from 14 residues. The V end was cut by 5 bases, the J end by 4 bases, with 12 bases between. Germline-derived CDR1 and CDR2 are MNHEY and SVGEGT.

The CDR3 DNA reads as TGTGCCAGCAGCTTGGTGGGTTGGGCCACCGGGGAGCTGTTTTTT. Translation: CASSLVGWATGELFF. This rearrangement joins TRBV7-3 to TRBJ2-2; D unclear. The CDR3 has 15 amino acids. The germline gives CDR1 SGHTA, CDR2 FQGTGA. V was shortened by 3 bases and J by 4 bases, with 12 bases between the two germline ends.

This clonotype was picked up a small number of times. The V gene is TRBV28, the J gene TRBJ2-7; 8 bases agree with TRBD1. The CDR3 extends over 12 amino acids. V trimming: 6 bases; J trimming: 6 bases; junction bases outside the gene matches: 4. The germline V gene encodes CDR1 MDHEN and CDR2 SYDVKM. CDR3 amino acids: CASRDRVREQYF. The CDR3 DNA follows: TGTGCCAGCAGGGACAGGGTACGCGAGCAGTACTTC.

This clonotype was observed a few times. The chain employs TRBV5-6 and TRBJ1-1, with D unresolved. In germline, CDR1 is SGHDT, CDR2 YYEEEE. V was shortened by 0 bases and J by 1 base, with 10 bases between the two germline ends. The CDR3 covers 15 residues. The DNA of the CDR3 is TGTGCCAGCAGCTTGGGCCCTGGAGCGAACACTGAAGCTTTCTTT. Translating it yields CASSLGPGANTEAFF.

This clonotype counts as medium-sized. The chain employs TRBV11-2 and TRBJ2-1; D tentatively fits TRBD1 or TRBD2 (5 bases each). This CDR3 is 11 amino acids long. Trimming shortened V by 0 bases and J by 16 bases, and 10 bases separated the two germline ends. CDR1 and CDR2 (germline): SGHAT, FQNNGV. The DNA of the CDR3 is TGTGCCAGCAGCTTAGAGGGACCTGAATTCTTC. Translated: CASSLEGPEFF.